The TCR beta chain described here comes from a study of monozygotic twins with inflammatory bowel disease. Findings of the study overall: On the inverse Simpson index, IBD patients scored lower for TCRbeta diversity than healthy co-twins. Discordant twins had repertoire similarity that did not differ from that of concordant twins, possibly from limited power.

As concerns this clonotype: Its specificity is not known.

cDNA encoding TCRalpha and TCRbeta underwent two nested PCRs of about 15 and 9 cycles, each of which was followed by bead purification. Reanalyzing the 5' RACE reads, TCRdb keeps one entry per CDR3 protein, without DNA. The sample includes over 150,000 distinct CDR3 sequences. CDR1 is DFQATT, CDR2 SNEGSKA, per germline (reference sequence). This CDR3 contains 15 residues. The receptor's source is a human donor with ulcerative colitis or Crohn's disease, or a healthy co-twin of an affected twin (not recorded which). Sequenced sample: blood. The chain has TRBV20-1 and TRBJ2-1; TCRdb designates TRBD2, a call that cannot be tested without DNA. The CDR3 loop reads CSARGLAVAYNEQFF.